This TCR beta chain emerged from a study of T-cell reconstitution after alpha-beta-depleted transplantation in children. Overall study results and limits: Newly made T cells mostly supplied T-cell counts and diversity one year after transplant. Approximately two months post-transplant, alpha-beta T cells reportedly originated from several hundred expanded graft clones.

TCRbeta library construction was performed incorporating unique molecular identifiers. Using its own MiXCR run on the PCR reads, TCRdb lists one record per CDR3 protein. Among some 260,000 distinct CDR3 sequences listed, 24% were seen once. The germline V gene encodes CDR1 MDHEN and CDR2 SYDVKM. The CDR3 sequence is 14 residues long. The V end was cut by 8 bases, the J end by 1 base, with 15 bases between. There are many counts of this clonotype. Antigen specificity is unknown. Sample: PBMCs, mostly from graft donor cells, taken 360 days after TCRalphabeta/CD19-depleted stem cell transplant. The receptor comes from a female patient between 2 and 15 years old who had a stem cell transplant for congenital amegakaryocytic thrombocytopenia, so the T cells may come from the graft donor. This chain connects TRBV28 to TRBJ2-7, with D tentatively TRBD1 (6 bases). In DNA form, the CDR3 reads TGTGCCAGCCGAGGACAGTCGGTTTCCTACGAGCAGTACTTC. Translation gives CASRGQSVSYEQYF.